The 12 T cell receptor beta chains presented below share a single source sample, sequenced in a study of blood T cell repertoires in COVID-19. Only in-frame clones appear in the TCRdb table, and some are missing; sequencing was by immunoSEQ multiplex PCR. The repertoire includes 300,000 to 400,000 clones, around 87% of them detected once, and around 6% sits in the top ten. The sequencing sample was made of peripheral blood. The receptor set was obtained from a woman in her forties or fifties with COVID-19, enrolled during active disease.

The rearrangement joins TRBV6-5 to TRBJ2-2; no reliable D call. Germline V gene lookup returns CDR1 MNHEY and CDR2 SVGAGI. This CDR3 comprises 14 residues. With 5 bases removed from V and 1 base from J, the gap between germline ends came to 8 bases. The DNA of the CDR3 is TGTGCCAGCAGTCCGCGCCGGAACACCGGGGAGCTGTTTTTT. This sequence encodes CASSPRRNTGELFF.

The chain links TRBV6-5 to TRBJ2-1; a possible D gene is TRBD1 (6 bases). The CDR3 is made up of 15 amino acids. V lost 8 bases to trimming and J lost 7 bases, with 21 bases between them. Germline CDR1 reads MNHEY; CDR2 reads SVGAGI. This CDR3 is CASGGRTEGRNEQFF. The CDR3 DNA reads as TGTGCCAGCGGAGGTAGGACAGAGGGAAGGAATGAGCAGTTCTTC.

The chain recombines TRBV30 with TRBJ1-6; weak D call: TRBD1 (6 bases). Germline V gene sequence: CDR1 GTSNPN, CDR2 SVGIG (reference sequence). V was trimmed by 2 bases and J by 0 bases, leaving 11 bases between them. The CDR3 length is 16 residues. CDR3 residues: CAWSLGQSSYNSPLHF. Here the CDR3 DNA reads TGTGCCTGGAGTCTGGGACAAAGCTCCTATAATTCACCCCTCCACTTT.

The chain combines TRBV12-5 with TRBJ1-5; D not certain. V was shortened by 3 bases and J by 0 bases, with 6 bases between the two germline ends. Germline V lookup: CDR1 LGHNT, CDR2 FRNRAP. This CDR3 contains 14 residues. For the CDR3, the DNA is TGTGCTAGTGGTTTAGGGAGTAGCAATCAGCCCCAGCATTTT. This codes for CASGLGSSNQPQHF.

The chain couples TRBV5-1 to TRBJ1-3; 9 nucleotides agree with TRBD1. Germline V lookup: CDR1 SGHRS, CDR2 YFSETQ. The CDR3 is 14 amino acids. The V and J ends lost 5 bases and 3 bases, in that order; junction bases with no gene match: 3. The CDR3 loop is CASRGQGFGNTIYF. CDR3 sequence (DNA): TGCGCCAGCAGGGGACAGGGATTTGGAAACACCATATATTTT. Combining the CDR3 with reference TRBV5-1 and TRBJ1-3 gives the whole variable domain KAGVTQTPRYLIKTRGQQVTLSCSPISGHRSVSWYQQTPGQGLQFLFEYFSETQRNKGNFPGRFSGRQFSNSRSEMNVSTLELGDSALYLCASRGQGFGNTIYFGEGSWLTVV.

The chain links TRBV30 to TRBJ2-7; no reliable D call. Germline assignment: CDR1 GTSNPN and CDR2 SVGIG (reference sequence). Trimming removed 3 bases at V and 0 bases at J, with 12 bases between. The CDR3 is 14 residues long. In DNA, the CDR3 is TGTGCCTGGAGGACTCCGGGTTCCTCCTACGAGCAGTACTTC. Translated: CAWRTPGSSYEQYF.

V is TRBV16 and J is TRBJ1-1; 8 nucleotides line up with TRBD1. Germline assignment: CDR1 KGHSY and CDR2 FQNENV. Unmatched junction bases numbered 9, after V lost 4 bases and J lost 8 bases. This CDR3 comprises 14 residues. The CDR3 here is CASSPSDRGGEAFF. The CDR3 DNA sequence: TGTGCCAGCAGCCCGTCAGACAGGGGCGGAGAAGCTTTCTTT.

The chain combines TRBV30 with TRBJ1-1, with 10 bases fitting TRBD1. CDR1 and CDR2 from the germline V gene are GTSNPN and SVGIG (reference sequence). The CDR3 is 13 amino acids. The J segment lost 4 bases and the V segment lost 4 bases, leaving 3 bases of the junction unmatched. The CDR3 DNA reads TGTGCCTGGATTGGGGACAGGGGCACTGAAGCTTTCTTT. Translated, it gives CAWIGDRGTEAFF.

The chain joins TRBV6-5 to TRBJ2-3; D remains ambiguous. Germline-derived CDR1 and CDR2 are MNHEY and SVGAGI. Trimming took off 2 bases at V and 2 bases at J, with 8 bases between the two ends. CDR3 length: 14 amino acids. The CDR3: CASSYDDNTDTQYF. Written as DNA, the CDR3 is TGTGCCAGCAGTTACGACGACAACACAGATACGCAGTATTTT.

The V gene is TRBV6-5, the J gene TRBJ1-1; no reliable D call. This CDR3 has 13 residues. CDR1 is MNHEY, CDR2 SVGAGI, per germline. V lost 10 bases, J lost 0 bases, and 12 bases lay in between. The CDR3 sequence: CATRRSMNTEAFF. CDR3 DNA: TGTGCCACAAGGAGGTCAATGAACACTGAAGCTTTCTTT.

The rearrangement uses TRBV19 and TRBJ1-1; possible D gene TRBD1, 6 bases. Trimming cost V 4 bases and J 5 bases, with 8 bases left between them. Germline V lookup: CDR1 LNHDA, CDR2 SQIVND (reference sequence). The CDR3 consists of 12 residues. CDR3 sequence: CASSRGHTEAFF. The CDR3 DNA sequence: TGTGCCAGTAGTAGGGGGCATACTGAAGCTTTCTTT.

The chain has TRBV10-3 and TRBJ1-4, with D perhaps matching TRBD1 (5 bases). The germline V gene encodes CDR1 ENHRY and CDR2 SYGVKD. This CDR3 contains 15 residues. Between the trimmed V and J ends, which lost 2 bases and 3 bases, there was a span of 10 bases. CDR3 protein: CAISEGAVANEKLFF. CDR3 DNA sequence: TGTGCCATCAGTGAGGGGGCAGTCGCTAATGAAAAACTGTTTTTT.